This T cell receptor beta chain was captured by sequencing in a study of STAT5B mutations in CD4+ large granular lymphocyte leukemia. CDR3 length equals 15 residues. V trimming: 2 bases; J trimming: 2 bases; junction bases outside the gene matches: 5. Germline assignment: CDR1 SGHRS and CDR2 YFSETQ. Assay: immunoSEQ multiplex PCR; the TCRdb copy retains only in-frame clones and omits some. Of more than 9,500 clones in the sample, around 83% are singletons; the top ten hold around 75%. This clone was seen only once. The specimen was PBMCs. This clonotype was obtained from a man between 60 and 70 years old with CD4+ T-cell large granular lymphocyte leukemia. The chain has TRBV5-1 and TRBJ2-7; 9 bases agree with TRBD1. CDR3 DNA sequence: TGCGCCAGCAGCTTTCCGGGGACAGGGACCTACGAGCAGTACTTC. Protein product: CASSFPGTGTYEQYF.